Listed below are T cell receptor beta chains from one sample, sequenced in a study of T-cell memory formation after mild COVID-19. Using its own MiXCR run on the 5' RACE reads, TCRdb lists one record per CDR3 protein. The sample records hundreds of thousands of distinct CDR3 sequences, 25% to 30% being singletons. Sequencing was done on a sample of PBMCs or a T cell subset sorted from them (not recorded which). Receptors were obtained from an adult woman who had mild COVID-19 (a few samples of this study predate the infection). Cell type and time point are not known. Each CDR3 is given with its conserved first and last residue. D genes are given only for firm matches. Some rows have no size entry. The others give once, few or many, or a class for an expanded clone.

V gene	J gene	clone size	D gene	CDR3 DNA	CDR3 protein
TRBV20-1	TRBJ1-5	.	.	TGCAGTGCTAGACCGGGCTACAATCAGCCCCAGCATTTT	CSARPGYNQPQHF
TRBV7-9	TRBJ2-7	many	.	TGTGCCAGCAGCTTAGAACGGTACGAGCAGTACTTC	CASSLERYEQYF
TRBV5-1	TRBJ2-3	few	.	TGCGCCAGCAGCTTGAGTCGGCAACTAACAGATACGCAGTATTTT	CASSLSRQLTDTQYF
TRBV3-1	TRBJ1-1	.	.	TGTGCCAGCAGCCAAGGGCGACTGGGGACTGAAGCTTTCTTT	CASSQGRLGTEAFF
TRBV12-3/TRBV12-4	TRBJ1-1	few	.	TGTGCCAGCAGTTTGGGCGAGGGCACTGAAGCTTTCTTT	CASSLGEGTEAFF
TRBV7-2	TRBJ2-3	few	TRBD2	TGTGCCAGCAGCTCCCCCTCTTCACTAGCGGGGGGGAGAACAGATACGCAGTATTTT	CASSSPSSLAGGRTDTQYF
TRBV20-1	TRBJ1-2	few	.	TGCAGTGCTAGAGCCCTTGGGGAACTCAACTATGGCTACACCTTC	CSARALGELNYGYTF
TRBV29-1	TRBJ1-5	.	.	TGCAGCGTCGCCGCGAATAGCAATCAGCCCCAGCATTTT	CSVAANSNQPQHF
TRBV12-3/TRBV12-4	TRBJ2-7	.	TRBD2	TGTGCCAGCAGCCCACCCCCAGCGGGAGCAGGTTACGAGCAGTACTTC	CASSPPPAGAGYEQYF
TRBV5-1	TRBJ2-5	.	.	TGCGCCAGCAGCTACGGAATCGGGGGCCAAGAGACCCAGTACTTC	CASSYGIGGQETQYF
TRBV20-1	TRBJ2-2	.	TRBD2	TGCAGTGCACTTCTAGCGGGAGTAAACACCGGGGAGCTGTTTTTT	CSALLAGVNTGELFF
TRBV7-2	TRBJ2-1	few	TRBD2	TGTGCCAGCAGACTAGTAGCGGGATCCCGCAATGAGCAGTTCTTC	CASRLVAGSRNEQFF
TRBV5-5	TRBJ1-2	.	.	TGTGCCAGCAGCTCCGAGGCAGGGAACTATGGCTACACCTTC	CASSSEAGNYGYTF
TRBV12-3/TRBV12-4	TRBJ1-5	.	.	TGTGCCAGCAGCGGGGGGGGAAGCAATCAGCCCCAGCATTTT	CASSGGGSNQPQHF
TRBV5-4	TRBJ2-2	.	.	TGTGCCAGCAGCCAAGCGTCGGGCACCGGGGAGCTGTTTTTT	CASSQASGTGELFF
TRBV7-9	TRBJ2-7	.	.	TGTGCCAGCAGCTTACCAGAGGTTCCCTACGAGCAGTACTTC	CASSLPEVPYEQYF
TRBV7-9	TRBJ2-7	.	.	TGTGCCAGCAGCTTAGGCGGGGAGTTAAAAGACCAGCAGTACTTC	CASSLGGELKDQQYF
TRBV19	TRBJ2-1	.	TRBD1	TGTGCCAGTAGTGCGACGACAGGGGGCAGTGAGCAGTTCTTC	CASSATTGGSEQFF
TRBV7-2	TRBJ2-1	few	TRBD2	TGTGCCAGCAGCTTAGTGGGGCGGGAGTCCAATGAGCAGTTCTTC	CASSLVGRESNEQFF
TRBV3-1	TRBJ2-7	.	.	TGTGCCAGCAGCCACGGGACAACCACCTACGAGCAGTACTTC	CASSHGTTTYEQYF
TRBV12-3/TRBV12-4	TRBJ1-2	.	TRBD1	TGTGCCAGCAGTCTGAGGGGGCAGGGGGGCTACACCTTC	CASSLRGQGGYTF
TRBV6-1	TRBJ2-3	few	.	TGTGCCAGCAGTATACGGGACACCACAGATACGCAGTATTTT	CASSIRDTTDTQYF
TRBV20-1	TRBJ1-6	few	.	TGCAGTGCACGGACAGAGAGAAATTCACCCCTCCACTTT	CSARTERNSPLHF
TRBV29-1	TRBJ1-2	.	TRBD1	TGCAGCGTTGCTCCGGGACAGGGAAACTATGGCTACACCTTC	CSVAPGQGNYGYTF
TRBV4-2	TRBJ2-7	.	TRBD2	TGTGCCAGCAGCCAAGAGGCCGCCGGGACTAGCGGGGACGAGCAGTACTTC	CASSQEAAGTSGDEQYF
TRBV4-3	TRBJ1-1	.	TRBD1	TGCGCCAGCAGCCAAGTGCAGGGGGCTGAAGCTTTCTTT	CASSQVQGAEAFF
TRBV20-1	TRBJ2-3	few	TRBD2	TGCAGTGCTAGAGATAGGCGGGAGCCCACAGATACGCAGTATTTT	CSARDRREPTDTQYF
TRBV6-6	TRBJ2-5	.	TRBD2	TGTGCCAGCAGTTACAGCACTAGCGGGATAGGTCGAGAGACCCAGTACTTC	CASSYSTSGIGRETQYF
TRBV29-1	TRBJ2-7	few	.	TGCAGCGTCGTTGAGGGGACTTACGAGCAGTACTTC	CSVVEGTYEQYF
TRBV3-1	TRBJ2-7	.	.	TGTGCCAGCAGCCAAGATCGTCGAGCAGAGCAGTACTTC	CASSQDRRAEQYF
TRBV13	TRBJ1-2	.	.	TGTGCCAGCAGCTTAGGGGGCGGGGGAGCCTATGGCTACACCTTC	CASSLGGGGAYGYTF
TRBV7-9	TRBJ2-7	.	.	TGTGCCAGCAGCTTAACCGGGGAGTACGAGCAGTACTTC	CASSLTGEYEQYF
TRBV6-2/TRBV6-3	TRBJ2-7	.	TRBD2	TGTGCCAGCAGTTCACTAGCGGTCCTCGCCTACGAGCAGTACTTC	CASSSLAVLAYEQYF
TRBV18	TRBJ1-4	.	.	TGTGCCGGCTCAGTCGGAGCTCCACCTGGGGAAAAACTGTTTTTT	CAGSVGAPPGEKLFF
TRBV12-3/TRBV12-4	TRBJ1-2	few	.	TGTGCCAGCAGTTTAGTTCGGGCGGGGGCAGCGGGCTACACCTTC	CASSLVRAGAAGYTF
TRBV6-5	TRBJ2-7	.	.	TGTGCCAGCAGTGTGTCCGGTGATACATCCATCCCCTACGAGCAGTACTTC	CASSVSGDTSIPYEQYF
TRBV29-1	TRBJ2-7	.	.	TGCAGCGTTGGGATAACAGAGTACGAGCAGTACTTC	CSVGITEYEQYF